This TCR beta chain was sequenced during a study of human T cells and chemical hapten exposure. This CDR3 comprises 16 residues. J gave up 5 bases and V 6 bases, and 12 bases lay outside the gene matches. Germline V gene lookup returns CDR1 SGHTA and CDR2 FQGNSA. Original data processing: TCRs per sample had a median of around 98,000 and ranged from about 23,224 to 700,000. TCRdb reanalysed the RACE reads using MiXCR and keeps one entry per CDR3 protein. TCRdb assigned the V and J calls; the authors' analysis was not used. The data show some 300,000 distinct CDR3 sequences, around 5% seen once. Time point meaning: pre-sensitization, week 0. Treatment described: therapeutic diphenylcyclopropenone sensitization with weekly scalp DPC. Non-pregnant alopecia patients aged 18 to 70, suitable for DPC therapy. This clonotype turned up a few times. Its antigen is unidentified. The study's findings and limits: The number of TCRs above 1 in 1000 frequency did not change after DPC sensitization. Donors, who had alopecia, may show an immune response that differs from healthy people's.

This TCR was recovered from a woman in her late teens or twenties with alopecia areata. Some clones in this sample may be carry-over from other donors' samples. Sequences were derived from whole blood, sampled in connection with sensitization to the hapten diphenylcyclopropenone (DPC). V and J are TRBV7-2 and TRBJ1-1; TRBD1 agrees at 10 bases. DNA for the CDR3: TGTGCCAGCAGTATAGGACAGGGGGAGATGAGAACTGAAGCTTTCTTT. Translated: CASSIGQGEMRTEAFF.